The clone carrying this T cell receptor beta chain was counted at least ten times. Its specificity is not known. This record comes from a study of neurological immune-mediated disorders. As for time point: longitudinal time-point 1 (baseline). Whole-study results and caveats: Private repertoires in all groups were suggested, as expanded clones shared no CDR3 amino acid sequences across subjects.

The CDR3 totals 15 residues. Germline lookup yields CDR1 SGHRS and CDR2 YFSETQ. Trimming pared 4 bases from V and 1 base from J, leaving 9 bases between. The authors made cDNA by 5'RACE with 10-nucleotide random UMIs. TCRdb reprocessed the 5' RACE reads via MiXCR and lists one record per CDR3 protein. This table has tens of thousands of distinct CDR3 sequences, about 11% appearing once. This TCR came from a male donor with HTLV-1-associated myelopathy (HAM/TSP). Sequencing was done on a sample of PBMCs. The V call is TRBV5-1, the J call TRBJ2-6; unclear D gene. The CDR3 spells CASSEEWSGANVLTF. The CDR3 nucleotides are TGCGCCAGCAGCGAAGAGTGGTCTGGGGCCAACGTCCTGACTTTC.